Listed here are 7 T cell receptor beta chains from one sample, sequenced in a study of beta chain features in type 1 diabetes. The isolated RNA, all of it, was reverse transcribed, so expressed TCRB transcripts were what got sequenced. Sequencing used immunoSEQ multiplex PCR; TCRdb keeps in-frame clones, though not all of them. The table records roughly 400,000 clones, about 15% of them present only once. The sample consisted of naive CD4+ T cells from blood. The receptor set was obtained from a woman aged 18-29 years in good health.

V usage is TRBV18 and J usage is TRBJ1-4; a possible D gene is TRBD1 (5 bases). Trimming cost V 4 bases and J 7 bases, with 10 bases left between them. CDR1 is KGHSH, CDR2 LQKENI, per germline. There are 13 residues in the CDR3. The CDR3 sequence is CASSLLGPEKLFF. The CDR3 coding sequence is TGTGCCAGCTCACTTTTGGGGCCTGAAAAACTGTTTTTT.

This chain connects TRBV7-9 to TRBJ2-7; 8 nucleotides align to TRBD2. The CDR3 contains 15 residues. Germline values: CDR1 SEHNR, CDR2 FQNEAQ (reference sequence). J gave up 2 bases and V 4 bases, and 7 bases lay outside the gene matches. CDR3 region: CASSSRTSRTYEQYF. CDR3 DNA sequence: TGTGCCAGCAGCTCACGGACTAGCAGAACCTACGAGCAGTACTTC.

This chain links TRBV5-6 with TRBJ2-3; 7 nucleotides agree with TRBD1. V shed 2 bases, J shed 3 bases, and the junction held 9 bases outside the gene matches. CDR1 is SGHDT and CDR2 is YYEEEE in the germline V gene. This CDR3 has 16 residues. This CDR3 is CASSFKYRGLTDTQYF. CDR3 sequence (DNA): TGTGCCAGCAGCTTCAAGTACAGGGGCCTGACAGATACGCAGTATTTT.

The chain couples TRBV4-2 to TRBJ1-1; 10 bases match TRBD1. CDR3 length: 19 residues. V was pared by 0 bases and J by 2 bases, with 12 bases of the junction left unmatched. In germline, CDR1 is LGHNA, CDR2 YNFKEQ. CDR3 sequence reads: CASSQDWTPGQGPNTEAFF. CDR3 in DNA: TGTGCCAGCAGCCAAGATTGGACTCCGGGACAGGGGCCCAACACTGAAGCTTTCTTT.

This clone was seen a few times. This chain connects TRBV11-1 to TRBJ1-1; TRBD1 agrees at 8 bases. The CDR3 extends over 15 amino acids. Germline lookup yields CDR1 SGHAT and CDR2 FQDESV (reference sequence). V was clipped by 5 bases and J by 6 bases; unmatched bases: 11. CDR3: CASSRNGQGQPEAFF. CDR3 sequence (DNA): TGTGCCAGCAGCCGCAATGGACAGGGACAACCTGAAGCTTTCTTT.

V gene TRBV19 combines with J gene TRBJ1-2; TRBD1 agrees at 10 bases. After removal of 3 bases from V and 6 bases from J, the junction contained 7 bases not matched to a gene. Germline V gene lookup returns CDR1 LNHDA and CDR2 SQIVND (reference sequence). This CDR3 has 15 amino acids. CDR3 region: CASSMGTGESNGYTF. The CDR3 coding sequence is TGTGCCAGTAGTATGGGGACAGGGGAATCCAATGGCTACACCTTC.

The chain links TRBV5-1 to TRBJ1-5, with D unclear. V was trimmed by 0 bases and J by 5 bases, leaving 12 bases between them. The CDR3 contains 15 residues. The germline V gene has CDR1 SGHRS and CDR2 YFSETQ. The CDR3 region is CASSLAGGTDQPQHF. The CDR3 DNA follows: TGCGCCAGCAGCTTGGCCGGAGGAACGGATCAGCCCCAGCATTTT.